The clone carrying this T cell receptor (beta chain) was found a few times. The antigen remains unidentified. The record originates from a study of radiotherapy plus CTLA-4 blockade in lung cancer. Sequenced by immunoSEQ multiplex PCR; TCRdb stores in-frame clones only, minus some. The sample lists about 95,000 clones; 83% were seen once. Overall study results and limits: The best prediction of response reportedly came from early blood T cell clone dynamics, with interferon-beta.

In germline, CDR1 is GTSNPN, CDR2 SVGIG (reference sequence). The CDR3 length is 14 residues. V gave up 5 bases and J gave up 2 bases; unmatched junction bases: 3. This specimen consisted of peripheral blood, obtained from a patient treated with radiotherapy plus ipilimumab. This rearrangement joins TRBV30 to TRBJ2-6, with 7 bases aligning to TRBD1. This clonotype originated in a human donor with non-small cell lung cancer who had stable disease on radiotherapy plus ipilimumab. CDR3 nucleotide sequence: TGTGCCTGGGACAGGGTTACTGGGGCCAACGTCCTGACTTTC. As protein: CAWDRVTGANVLTF. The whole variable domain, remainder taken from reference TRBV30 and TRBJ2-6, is SQTIHQWPATLVQPVGSPLSLECTVEGTSNPNLYWYRQAAGRGLQLLFYSVGIGQISSEVPQNLSASRPQDRQFILSSKKLLLSDSGFYLCAWDRVTGANVLTFGAGSRLTVL.